The rows below give T cell receptor beta chains drawn from one sample of a study of blood T cell repertoires in COVID-19. Sequenced by immunoSEQ multiplex PCR; TCRdb stores in-frame clones only, minus some. Of about 17,000 clones in the sample, around 84% were seen once. The sequenced material came from peripheral blood. The receptors were gathered from a human donor with active COVID-19. The donor label of this sample is uncertain. The CDR3 runs from the conserved cysteine through the conserved F or W. Size is omitted from some rows. Given values are once, few, many or a class for expanded clones.

clone size | V gene | CDR3 protein
NA | TRBV11-1 | CASSLGAALNTEAFF
NA | TRBV11-3 | CASSTQTGSTGELFF
NA | TRBV19 | CASSTQGQIAGNTIYF
NA | TRBV6-1 | CASSESRYHNSPLHF
once | TRBV6-5 | CASSYSGQLEKLFF
NA | TRBV4-3 | CASSLGGQPQHF
NA | TRBV7-8 | CASRTSGGNSPLHF
few | TRBV9 | CASSVAAGGRGGQDTQYF
NA | TRBV5-4 | CASSFGTGGVNTEAFF
NA | TRBV30 | CAWKDPTGVYSAFLYGYTF
NA | TRBV7-2 | CASSLGLAGGPDGELFF
NA | TRBV25-1 | CASNRGNYGYTF
NA | TRBV5-1 | CASSLNLMSANEKLFF
NA | TRBV21-1 | CASSKVRLSYGYTF
few | TRBV7-2 | CASRSGGEGSGELFF
NA | TRBV3-1/TRBV3-2 | CASRVRDRGLYSNQPQHF
NA | TRBV2 | CASSLQGGSNQPQHF
NA | TRBV5-5 | CASSVKGQIQAFF
NA | TRBV14 | CASSPWTGGISDTQYF
medium-sized | TRBV29-1 | CSVTGTSNEKLFF
NA | TRBV18 | CASSPPAERKNIQYF
NA | TRBV27 | CASTTGGRSQETQYF
NA | TRBV10-3 | CAISEPGGPQETQYF
once | TRBV7-2 | CASSISQIYGYTF
NA | TRBV5-1 | CASSQSDYSTDTQYF
NA | TRBV19 | CASSPQGGNQPQHF
NA | TRBV2 | CATSGGSASDEQFF
once | TRBV27 | CASAQSNNQPQHF
NA | TRBV6-4 | CASSESSGGTNTQYF
NA | TRBV9 | CASSVDLRGGGYTF
NA | TRBV24-1 | CATSVGGEGYTF
NA | TRBV6-5 | CASSYLGGELFF
NA | TRBV3-1/TRBV3-2 | CASSQPTRQGNGYTF
once | TRBV6-2/TRBV6-3 | CASSYSGTGSYEQYF
NA | TRBV6-2/TRBV6-3 | CASSYSGSPVGYTF
once | TRBV27 | CASSLLAGLRQYEQYF
NA | TRBV5-8 | CASSLIPGSERIYEQYF
NA | TRBV5-1 | CASSSRQGGNTEAFF